The sequence of this TCR beta chain was determined in a study of T cell responses to AZD1222 COVID-19 vaccine. In its sample, this clone was seen a few times. Produced via immunoSEQ multiplex PCR; TCRdb's table is partial and in-frame only. The sample shows roughly 140,000 clones, approximately 90% of them seen only once. In germline, CDR1 is LNHNV, CDR2 YYDKDF (reference sequence). J was trimmed by 3 bases and V by 1 base; bases with no gene match: 2. The CDR3 is made up of 15 amino acids. Sequenced here: peripheral blood, sampled on day 0 of AZD1222 vaccination. This chain uses TRBV15 with TRBJ2-2; 7 positions agree with TRBD1. This TCR was recovered from an adult in good health. CDR3 loop: CATSRADRDTGELFF. The CDR3 DNA is TGTGCCACCAGCAGAGCAGACAGGGACACCGGGGAGCTGTTTTTT.